The count of the clone carrying this T cell receptor (beta chain) is one. The CDR3 is 13 amino acids. V shed 4 bases and J shed 9 bases, with 12 bases lying between them. The germline V gene has CDR1 MNHEY and CDR2 SMNVEV (reference sequence). The sample is drawn from a study of T cell responses to AZD1222 COVID-19 vaccine. The table came from immunoSEQ multiplex PCR; TCRdb's copy has only in-frame clones and leaves some out. This table holds about 100,000 clones, about 85% found once. This chain joins TRBV27 and TRBJ2-2; D remains ambiguous. This specimen consisted of peripheral blood, obtained on day 0 of AZD1222 vaccination. The TCR originated in an adult in good health. The DNA for the CDR3 is TGTGCCAGCAGTTGGAACCGAGGTCGGGAGCTGTTTTTT. This translates into CASSWNRGRELFF.